This TCR beta chain was identified during a study of tumor-infiltrating lymphocytes in oesophageal squamous cell carcinoma. This clonotype came up once. TCRdb called the PCR reads again in MiXCR, with one record for every CDR3 protein. This table holds around 12,000 distinct CDR3 sequences, approximately 48% found once. Germline assignment: CDR1 MDHEN and CDR2 SYDVKM. This CDR3 contains 12 residues. Deletions cut 4 bases from V and 4 bases from J, with 7 bases between. The sequence derives from a female donor with esophageal squamous cell carcinoma. J is TRBJ1-2 and V is TRBV28; D gene ambiguous. Sequenced sample: esophageal tumor tissue. CDR3 amino acids: CASSSRVYGYTF. As DNA, the CDR3 is TGTGCCAGCAGTTCCCGGGTCTATGGCTACACCTTC.